This T cell receptor (beta chain) originates from a study of vaccination and CD4 T cells after COVID-19. Time point of the sample: late sampling 161 to 241 days after vaccination in a few convalescent patients. From the PCR reads, TCRdb called clonotypes with MiXCR, one entry per CDR3 protein. The sample records more than 35,000 distinct CDR3 sequences, around 35% being singletons. Trimming cost V 0 bases and J 2 bases; bases outside gene matches: 4. Germline V gene sequence: CDR1 MNHEY, CDR2 SVGEGT. CDR3 length: 15 residues. This sample comprised CD4+ T cells from blood, obtained about 7 months after SARS-CoV-2 vaccination. The sequence derives from a human donor who had recovered from COVID-19. The V call is TRBV6-2 or TRBV6-3, the J call TRBJ2-7, with 7 bases fitting TRBD2. The CDR3: CASSYSGTKPYEQYF. The CDR3 DNA is TGTGCCAGCAGTTACTCTGGGACTAAACCCTACGAGCAGTACTTC.